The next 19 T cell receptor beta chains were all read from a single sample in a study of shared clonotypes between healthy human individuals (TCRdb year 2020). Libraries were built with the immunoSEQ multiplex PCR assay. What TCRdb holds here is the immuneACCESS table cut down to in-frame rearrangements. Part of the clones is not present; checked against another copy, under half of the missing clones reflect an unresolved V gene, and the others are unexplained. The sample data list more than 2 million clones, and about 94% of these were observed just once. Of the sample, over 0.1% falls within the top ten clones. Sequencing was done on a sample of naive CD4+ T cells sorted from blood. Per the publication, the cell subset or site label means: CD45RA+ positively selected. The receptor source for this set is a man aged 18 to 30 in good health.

CDR3 protein: CASVTGGEYGYTF. CDR3 DNA: TGTGCCAGCGTTACAGGGGGCGAGTATGGCTACACCTTC. The chain employs TRBV6-5 and TRBJ1-2, with TRBD1 matching over 9 bases. The CDR3 runs to 13 residues. Per germline, CDR1 MNHEY and CDR2 SVGAGI. V was pared by 8 bases and J by 5 bases, with 6 bases of the junction left unmatched.

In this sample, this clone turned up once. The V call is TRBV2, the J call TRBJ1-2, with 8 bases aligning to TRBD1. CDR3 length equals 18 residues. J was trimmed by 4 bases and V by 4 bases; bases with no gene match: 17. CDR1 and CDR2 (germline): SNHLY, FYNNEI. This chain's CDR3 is CASSGTGTGPFNLYGYTF. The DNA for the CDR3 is TGTGCCAGCAGTGGGACCGGGACAGGTCCTTTCAATCTCTATGGCTACACCTTC.

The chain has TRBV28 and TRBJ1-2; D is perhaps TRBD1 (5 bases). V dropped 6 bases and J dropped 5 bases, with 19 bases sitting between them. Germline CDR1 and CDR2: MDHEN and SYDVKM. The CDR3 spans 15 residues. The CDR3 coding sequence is TGTGCCAGCAGGCCCACGGACGGACAAACATATGGCTACACCTTC. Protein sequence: CASRPTDGQTYGYTF.

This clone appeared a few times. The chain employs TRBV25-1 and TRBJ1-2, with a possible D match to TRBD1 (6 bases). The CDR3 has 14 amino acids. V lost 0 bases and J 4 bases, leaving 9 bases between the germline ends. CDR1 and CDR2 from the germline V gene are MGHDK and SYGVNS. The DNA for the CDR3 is TGTGCCAGCAGTGAATATACAGGGATCTATGGCTACACCTTC. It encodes CASSEYTGIYGYTF.

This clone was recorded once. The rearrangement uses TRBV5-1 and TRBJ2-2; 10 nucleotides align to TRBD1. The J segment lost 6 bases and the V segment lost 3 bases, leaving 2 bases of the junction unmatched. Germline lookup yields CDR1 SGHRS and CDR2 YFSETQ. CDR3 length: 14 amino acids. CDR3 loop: CASSWGTGAGELFF. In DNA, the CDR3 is TGCGCCAGCAGCTGGGGGACAGGGGCCGGGGAGCTGTTTTTT.

This chain's CDR3 is CAISDYSGELFF. DNA for the CDR3: TGTGCCATCAGTGACTATTCCGGGGAGCTGTTTTTT. The chain recombines TRBV10-3 with TRBJ2-2, with D unresolved. V shed 3 bases and J shed 6 bases, with 5 bases lying between them. CDR1 is ENHRY and CDR2 is SYGVKD in the germline V gene. This CDR3 is built from 12 residues.

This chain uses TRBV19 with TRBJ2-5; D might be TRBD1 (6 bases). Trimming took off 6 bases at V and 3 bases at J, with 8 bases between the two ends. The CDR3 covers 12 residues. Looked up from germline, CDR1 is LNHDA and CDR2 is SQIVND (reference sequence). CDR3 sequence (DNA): TGTGCCAGTAGGCAGGGGAAAGAGACCCAGTACTTC. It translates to CASRQGKETQYF.

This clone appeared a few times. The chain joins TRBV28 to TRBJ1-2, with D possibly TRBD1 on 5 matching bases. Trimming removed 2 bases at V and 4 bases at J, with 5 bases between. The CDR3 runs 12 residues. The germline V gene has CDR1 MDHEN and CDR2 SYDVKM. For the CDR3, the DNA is TGTGCCAGCAGTTTAGACAGCTATGGCTACACCTTC. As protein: CASSLDSYGYTF.

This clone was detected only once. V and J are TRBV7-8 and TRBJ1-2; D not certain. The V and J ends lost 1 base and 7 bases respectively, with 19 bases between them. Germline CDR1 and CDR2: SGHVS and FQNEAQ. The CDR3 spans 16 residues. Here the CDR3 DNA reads TGTGCCAGCAGCTTAGAGGCTAGTTTGGAGCTCAGTGGCTACACCTTC. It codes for CASSLEASLELSGYTF.

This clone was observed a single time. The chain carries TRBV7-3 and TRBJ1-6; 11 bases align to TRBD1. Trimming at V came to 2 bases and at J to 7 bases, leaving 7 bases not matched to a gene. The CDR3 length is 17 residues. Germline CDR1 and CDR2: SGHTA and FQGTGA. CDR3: CASSLGGQGAGNSPLHF. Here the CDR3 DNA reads TGTGCCAGCAGCTTAGGTGGACAGGGGGCTGGAAATTCACCCCTCCACTTT.

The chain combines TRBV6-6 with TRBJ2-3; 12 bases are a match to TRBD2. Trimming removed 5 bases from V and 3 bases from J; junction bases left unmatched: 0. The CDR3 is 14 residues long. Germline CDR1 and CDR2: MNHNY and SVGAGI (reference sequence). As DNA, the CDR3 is TGTGCCAGCAGTACTAGCGGGGGGACAGATACGCAGTATTTT. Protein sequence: CASSTSGGTDTQYF.

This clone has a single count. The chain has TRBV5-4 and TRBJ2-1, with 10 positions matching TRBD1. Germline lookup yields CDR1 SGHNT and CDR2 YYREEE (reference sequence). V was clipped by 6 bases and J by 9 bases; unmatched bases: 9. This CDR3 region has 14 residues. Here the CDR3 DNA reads TGTGCCAGCACCGACAGGGGGCTTGTGAGTGAGCAGTTCTTC. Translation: CASTDRGLVSEQFF.

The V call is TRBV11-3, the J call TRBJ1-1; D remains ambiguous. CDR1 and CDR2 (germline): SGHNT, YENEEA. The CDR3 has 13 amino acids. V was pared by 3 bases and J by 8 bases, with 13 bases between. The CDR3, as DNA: TGTGCCAGCAGCTTGTTGGGTTCCACAGAAGCTTTCTTT. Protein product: CASSLLGSTEAFF.

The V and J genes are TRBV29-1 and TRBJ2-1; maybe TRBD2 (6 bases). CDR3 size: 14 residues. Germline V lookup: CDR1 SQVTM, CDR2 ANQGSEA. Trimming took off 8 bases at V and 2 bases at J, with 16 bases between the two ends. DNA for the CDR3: TGCAGCTCCGAGGGAGGTCGAGCCTACAATGAGCAGTTCTTC. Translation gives CSSEGGRAYNEQFF.

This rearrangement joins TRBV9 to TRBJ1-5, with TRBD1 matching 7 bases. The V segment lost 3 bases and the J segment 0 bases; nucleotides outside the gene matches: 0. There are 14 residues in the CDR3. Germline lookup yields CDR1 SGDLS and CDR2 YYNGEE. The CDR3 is CASSGQGSNQPQHF. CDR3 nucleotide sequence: TGTGCCAGCAGCGGACAGGGTAGCAATCAGCCCCAGCATTTT.

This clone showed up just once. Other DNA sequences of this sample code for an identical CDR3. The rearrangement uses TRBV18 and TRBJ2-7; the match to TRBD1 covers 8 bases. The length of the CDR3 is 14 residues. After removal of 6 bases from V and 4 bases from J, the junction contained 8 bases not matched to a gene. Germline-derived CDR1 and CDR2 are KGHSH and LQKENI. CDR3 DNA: TGTGCCAGCTCCCTTAGACAGGGGTCATACGAGCAGTACTTC. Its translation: CASSLRQGSYEQYF.

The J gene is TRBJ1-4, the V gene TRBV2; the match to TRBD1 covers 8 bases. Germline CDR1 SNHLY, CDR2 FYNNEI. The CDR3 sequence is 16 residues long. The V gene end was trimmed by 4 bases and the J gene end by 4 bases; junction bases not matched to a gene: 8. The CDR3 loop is CASSGLPGQVNEKLFF. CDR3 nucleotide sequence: TGTGCCAGCAGTGGACTTCCGGGACAGGTTAATGAAAAACTGTTTTTT.

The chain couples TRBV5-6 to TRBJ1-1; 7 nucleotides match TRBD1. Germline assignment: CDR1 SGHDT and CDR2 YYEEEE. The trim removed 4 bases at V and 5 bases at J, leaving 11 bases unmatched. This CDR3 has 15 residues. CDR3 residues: CASSPGPGQPTEAFF. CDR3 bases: TGTGCCAGCAGCCCCGGGCCGGGACAGCCAACTGAAGCTTTCTTT.

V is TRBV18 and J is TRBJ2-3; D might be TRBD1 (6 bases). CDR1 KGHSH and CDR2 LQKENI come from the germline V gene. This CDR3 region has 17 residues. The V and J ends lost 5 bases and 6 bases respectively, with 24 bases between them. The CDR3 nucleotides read TGTGCCAGCTCATCGACAGGCTTCTATTTATCCACGGATACGCAGTATTTT. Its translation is CASSSTGFYLSTDTQYF. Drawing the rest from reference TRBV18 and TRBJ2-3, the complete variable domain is NAGVMQNPRHLVRRRGQEARLRCSPMKGHSHVYWYRQLPEEGLKFMVYLQKENIIDESGMPKERFSAEFPKEGPSILRIQQVVRGDSAAYFCASSSTGFYLSTDTQYFGPGTRLTVL.